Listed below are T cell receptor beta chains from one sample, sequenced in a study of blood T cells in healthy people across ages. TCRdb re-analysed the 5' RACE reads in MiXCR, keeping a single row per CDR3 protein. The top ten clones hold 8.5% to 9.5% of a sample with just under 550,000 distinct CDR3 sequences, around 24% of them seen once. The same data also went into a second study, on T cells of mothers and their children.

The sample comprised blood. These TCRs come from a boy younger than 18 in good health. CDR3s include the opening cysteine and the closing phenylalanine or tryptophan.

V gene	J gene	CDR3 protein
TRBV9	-	CASSVDGAGAMETQYF
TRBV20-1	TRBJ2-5	CSARDLLVGEQYF
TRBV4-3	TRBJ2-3	CASSQFDGARTDTQYF
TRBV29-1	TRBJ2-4	CSVDGDSKNIQYF
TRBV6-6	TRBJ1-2	CASSYLLGDGYTF
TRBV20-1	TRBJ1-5	CSASSRPGNGPQHF
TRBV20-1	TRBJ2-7	CSAREGGPTYEQYF
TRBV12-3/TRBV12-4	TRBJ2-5	CASRPDPAGQYQETQYF
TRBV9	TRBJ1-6	CASSVGDGGRAPLHF
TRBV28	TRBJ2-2	CASSLGTVYRVGELFF
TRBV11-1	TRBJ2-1	CASSLVFGSEQFF
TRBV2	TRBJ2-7	CAIHRVSYEQYF
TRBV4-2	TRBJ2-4	CASSPGTGGGKNIQYF
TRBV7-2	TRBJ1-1	CASRPDRGLTEAFF
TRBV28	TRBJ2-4	CASSIGRILAKNIQYF
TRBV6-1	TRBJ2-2	CASKRQGDTGELFF
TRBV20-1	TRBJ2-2	CSAPKGANTGELFF
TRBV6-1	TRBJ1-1	CASSEATIMNTEAFF
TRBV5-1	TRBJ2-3	CASRSGGGKDTQYF
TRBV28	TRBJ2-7	CASRPRGSSYEQYF
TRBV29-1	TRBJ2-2	CSVDRSGGGTGELFF
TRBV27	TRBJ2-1	CASRGLLEHGQVREQFF
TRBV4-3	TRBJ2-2	CASSQSLSAGVVTGELFF
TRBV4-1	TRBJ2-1	CASSQEGGRKAEQFF
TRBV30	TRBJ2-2	CAWRGGAATGELFF
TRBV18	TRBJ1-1	CASSPQSRTSTEAFF
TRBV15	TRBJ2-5	CATSRGREETQYF
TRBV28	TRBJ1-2	CASSIPTGDYGYTF
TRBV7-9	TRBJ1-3	CTSSLTGSGNTIYF
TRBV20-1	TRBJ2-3	CSACTGTGDLYTQYF
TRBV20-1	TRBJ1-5	CSAQPGTGVRGNQPQHF
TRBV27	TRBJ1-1	CASSQGQGYTFTAFF
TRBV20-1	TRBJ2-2	CSATGTTNTGELFF
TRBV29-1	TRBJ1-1	CSVGYRGPYTEAFF
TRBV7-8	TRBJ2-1	CASSSVKGPSCNEQFF
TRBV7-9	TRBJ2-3	CASRKGGRGSTDTQYF
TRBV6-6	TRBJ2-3	CASRHIQGRIPYF
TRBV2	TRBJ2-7	CASSYNGGYEQYF
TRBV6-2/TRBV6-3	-	CASSPRTRTRDEQYF
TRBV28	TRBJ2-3	CASSDRAPDTQYF
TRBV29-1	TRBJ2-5	CSVELGQETQYF
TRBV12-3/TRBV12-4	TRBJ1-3	CASSFLNTIYF
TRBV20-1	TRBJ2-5	CSARGSSAGGRGETQYF
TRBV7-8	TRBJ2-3	CASSFQAGSTDTQYF
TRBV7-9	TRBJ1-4	CASSPQGFRGANEKLFF
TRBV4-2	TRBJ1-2	CASSQELGGWGYGYTF
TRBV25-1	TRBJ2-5	CASSYPSTDLYQETQYF